Listed below are T cell receptor beta chains from one sample, sequenced in a study of T cell changes during pregnancy in multiple sclerosis. The table came from immunoSEQ multiplex PCR; TCRdb's copy has only in-frame clones and leaves some out. The repertoire holds some 30,000 clones, over 80% seen once, with approximately 7.9% in the top ten. The sample here was CD8+ T cells from peripheral blood mononuclear cells, taken before pregnancy. The receptors here all came from a female donor with multiple sclerosis, enrolled in a pregnancy study. The CDR3 runs from the conserved cysteine through the conserved F or W. D genes are given only for firm matches. Not every row has a clone size; where given, it reads once, few, many or a size class.

>TRBV19|TRBJ1-1|-|-
CASSPWLGGQAFF
TGTGCCAGTAGTCCCTGGTTGGGAGGACAAGCTTTCTTT
>TRBV6-4|TRBJ2-2|-|TRBD1
CASSETGGTGELFF
TGTGCCAGCAGTGAAACAGGGGGGACCGGGGAGCTGTTTTTT
>TRBV5-1|TRBJ2-1|-|-
CASSATSGTEQFF
TGCGCCAGCAGCGCCACTTCGGGTACTGAGCAGTTCTTC
>TRBV19|TRBJ2-1|-|-
CASSLIAGYNEQFF
TGTGCCAGTAGTCTTATCGCGGGGTACAATGAGCAGTTCTTC
>TRBV5-4|TRBJ2-5|-|TRBD2
CASSFGTSGSQYF
TGTGCCAGCAGCTTTGGGACTAGCGGGTCCCAGTACTTC
>TRBV27|TRBJ1-5|-|-
CASSLSSNQPQHF
TGTGCCAGCAGTTTGAGTAGCAATCAGCCCCAGCATTTT
>TRBV13|TRBJ1-1|-|-
CASSLEEDTEAFF
TGTGCCAGCAGCTTAGAAGAGGACACTGAAGCTTTCTTT
>TRBV11-2|TRBJ2-1|-|TRBD2
CASSPGVGGPYNEQFF
TGTGCCAGCAGCCCTGGGGTGGGAGGGCCTTACAATGAGCAGTTCTTC
>TRBV7-3|TRBJ2-7|-|TRBD1
CASSKGQGAYEQYF
TGTGCCAGCAGCAAAGGACAGGGAGCCTACGAGCAGTACTTC
>TRBV2|TRBJ1-1|-|TRBD1
CASGSGTVSTEAFF
TGTGCCAGCGGGAGTGGGACAGTTTCCACTGAAGCTTTCTTT
>TRBV9|TRBJ2-5|once|TRBD1
CASSVVGTGVRETQYF
TGTGCCAGCAGCGTAGTTGGGACAGGGGTCCGGGAGACCCAGTACTTC
>TRBV7-9|TRBJ1-3|-|-
CASSWAGGNTIYF
TGTGCCAGCAGCTGGGCAGGTGGTAACACCATATATTTT
>TRBV7-9|TRBJ1-4|-|-
CASSSGTNGPSNEKLFF
TGTGCCAGCAGCTCAGGGACAAACGGTCCTTCTAATGAAAAACTGTTTTTT
>TRBV7-3|TRBJ2-1|-|TRBD2
CASSQGGLAGYEQFF
TGTGCCAGCAGCCAAGGGGGACTAGCGGGATATGAGCAGTTCTTC
>TRBV28|TRBJ2-7|-|-
CASRKSSVVPGYYEQYF
TGTGCCAGCAGGAAATCTTCCGTCGTACCGGGTTACTACGAGCAGTACTTC
>TRBV4-3|TRBJ2-5|-|-
CASSLPWVRLQETQYF
TGCGCCAGCAGCCTCCCTTGGGTTAGACTACAAGAGACCCAGTACTTC
>TRBV6-4|TRBJ2-1|-|-
CASSGSPEGINEQFF
TGTGCCAGCAGTGGATCTCCCGAGGGAATTAATGAGCAGTTCTTC
>TRBV5-1|TRBJ1-2|-|-
CASSSAGGVYGYTF
TGCGCCAGCAGCTCGGCCGGGGGAGTCTATGGCTACACCTTC
>TRBV7-8|TRBJ1-5|once|TRBD1
CASSLTRDRGFAQPQHF
TGTGCCAGCAGCCTAACTCGGGACAGGGGATTTGCGCAGCCCCAGCATTTT
>TRBV4-3|TRBJ1-5|-|TRBD1
CASSQDRSGNQPQHF
TGCGCCAGCAGCCAGGACAGGTCTGGCAATCAGCCCCAGCATTTT
>TRBV4-1|TRBJ2-7|once|TRBD1
CASSHTDRGEQYF
TGCGCCAGCAGCCACACAGACAGGGGCGAGCAGTACTTC
>TRBV27|TRBJ2-1|-|-
CASSILAVGVTYNEQFF
TGTGCCAGCAGTATATTAGCGGTGGGAGTAACCTACAATGAGCAGTTCTTC
>TRBV27|TRBJ1-1|few|-
CASTQPWETEAFF
TGTGCCAGCACACAGCCCTGGGAGACTGAAGCTTTCTTT
>TRBV6-4|TRBJ1-1|few|TRBD1
CASSEDRGGSTEAFF
TGTGCCAGCAGCGAAGACAGGGGGGGTTCCACTGAAGCTTTCTTT
>TRBV5-1|TRBJ1-4|-|-
CASREGGMDEKLFF
TGCGCCAGCAGGGAAGGGGGAATGGATGAAAAACTGTTTTTT
>TRBV9|TRBJ2-7|-|TRBD2
CASSVGLAGAGYEQYF
TGTGCCAGCAGCGTAGGACTAGCGGGAGCAGGCTACGAGCAGTACTTC
>TRBV21-1|TRBJ1-1|-|-
CASSRRRQGAAFF
TGTGCCAGCAGCAGACGCCGACAGGGGGCGGCTTTCTTT
>TRBV7-9|TRBJ1-1|-|TRBD1
CASSSDRVTAFF
TGTGCCAGCAGCTCGGACAGGGTGACAGCTTTCTTT
>TRBV7-9|TRBJ2-7|-|-
CASSIYRDTDYEQYF
TGTGCCAGCAGCATTTACCGGGACACCGACTACGAGCAGTACTTC
>TRBV6-5|TRBJ1-4|-|-
CASSYLGTTEKLFF
TGTGCCAGCAGTTACCTTGGGACAACCGAAAAACTGTTTTTT
>TRBV13|TRBJ2-7|-|-
CASSLTGQSYEQYF
TGTGCCAGCAGCTTAACAGGGCAATCCTACGAGCAGTACTTC
>TRBV4-2|TRBJ2-1|-|TRBD2
CASSQRTSGDYNEQFF
TGTGCCAGCAGCCAACGGACTAGCGGAGACTACAATGAGCAGTTCTTC
>TRBV13|TRBJ1-1|once|-
CASSLAGNTEAFF
TGTGCCAGCAGCTTAGCGGGGAACACTGAAGCTTTCTTT
>TRBV7-9|TRBJ1-4|-|-
CASSFWGGANEKLFF
TGTGCCAGCAGTTTCTGGGGGGGAGCTAATGAAAAACTGTTTTTT
>TRBV10-3|TRBJ1-2|-|-
CAISEGKMTDYGYTF
TGTGCCATCAGTGAGGGAAAAATGACAGACTATGGCTACACCTTC
>TRBV30|TRBJ2-7|-|-
CAWAHGLGGEQYF
TGTGCCTGGGCACACGGGCTAGGAGGCGAGCAGTACTTC
>TRBV27|TRBJ2-1|-|TRBD2
CASSLGGYEQFF
TGTGCCAGCAGTTTGGGGGGGTATGAGCAGTTCTTC
>TRBV7-7|TRBJ2-2|few|TRBD1
CASSPDRGALNTGELFF
TGTGCCAGCAGCCCGGACAGGGGGGCCTTGAACACCGGGGAGCTGTTTTTT
>TRBV13|TRBJ1-3|-|-
CASSEGAVTSGNTIYF
TGTGCCAGCAGCGAAGGGGCGGTCACCTCTGGAAACACCATATATTTT
>TRBV19|TRBJ2-5|-|-
CASSIDSGSWETQYF
TGTGCCAGTAGTATAGACTCCGGGAGTTGGGAGACCCAGTACTTC
>TRBV9|TRBJ1-2|-|-
CASSVGAGDYGYTF
TGTGCCAGCAGCGTAGGGGCCGGGGACTATGGCTACACCTTC
>TRBV15|TRBJ2-7|-|TRBD1
CATSRGQGNEQYF
TGTGCCACCAGCAGAGGACAGGGTAACGAGCAGTACTTC
>TRBV4-3|TRBJ2-5|-|TRBD2
CASSHEWRGGKETQYF
TGCGCCAGCAGCCATGAATGGCGGGGGGGAAAAGAGACCCAGTACTTC
>TRBV7-9|TRBJ2-7|-|TRBD1
CASSPPGQGYYEQYF
TGTGCCAGCAGCCCCCCGGGACAGGGTTACTACGAGCAGTACTTC
>TRBV6-1|TRBJ1-5|few|-
CASTGAVNQPQHF
TGTGCCAGCACTGGGGCCGTCAATCAGCCCCAGCATTTT
>TRBV28|TRBJ2-7|-|-
CASSLYTPGSYEQYF
TGTGCCAGCAGTTTGTATACCCCAGGGTCCTACGAGCAGTACTTC
>TRBV28|TRBJ1-2|-|-
CASSFDYGYTF
TGTGCCAGCAGTTTCGACTATGGCTACACCTTC
>TRBV27|TRBJ2-7|-|-
CASSARYSSYEQYF
TGTGCCAGCAGTGCCCGATATAGCTCCTACGAGCAGTACTTC
>TRBV7-8|TRBJ1-6|-|TRBD1
CASSARDSFNSPLHF
TGTGCCAGCAGCGCCCGGGACAGCTTTAATTCACCCCTCCACTTT
>TRBV2|TRBJ1-3|-|-
CASSAVLSGNTIYF
TGTGCCAGCAGTGCGGTGCTCTCTGGAAACACCATATATTTT
>TRBV4-2|TRBJ2-3|-|-
CASSQEPALGPADTQYF
TGTGCCAGCAGCCAAGAACCCGCGCTGGGGCCTGCAGATACGCAGTATTTT
>TRBV19|TRBJ2-7|once|TRBD1
CASSIGGGSYEQYF
TGTGCCAGTAGTATAGGAGGGGGCAGCTACGAGCAGTACTTC